This TCR beta chain emerged from a study of T cells after somatic rescue of genetic block. The data were produced by immunoSEQ multiplex PCR, yet TCRdb's version contains in-frame clones alone and is incomplete. The sample has about 67,000 clones; around 92% are singletons. The germline gives CDR1 SEHNR, CDR2 FQNEAQ (reference sequence). The CDR3 is 13 residues long. Trimming shortened V by 2 bases and J by 3 bases, and 4 bases separated the two germline ends. Sequences were obtained from peripheral blood mononuclear cells (PBMCs). The chain couples TRBV7-9 to TRBJ2-2; D is uncertain. The origin of this receptor is a middle-aged man. CDR3 bases: TGTGCCAGCAGCTTATGGGACACCGGGGAGCTGTTTTTT. Its protein product is CASSLWDTGELFF.